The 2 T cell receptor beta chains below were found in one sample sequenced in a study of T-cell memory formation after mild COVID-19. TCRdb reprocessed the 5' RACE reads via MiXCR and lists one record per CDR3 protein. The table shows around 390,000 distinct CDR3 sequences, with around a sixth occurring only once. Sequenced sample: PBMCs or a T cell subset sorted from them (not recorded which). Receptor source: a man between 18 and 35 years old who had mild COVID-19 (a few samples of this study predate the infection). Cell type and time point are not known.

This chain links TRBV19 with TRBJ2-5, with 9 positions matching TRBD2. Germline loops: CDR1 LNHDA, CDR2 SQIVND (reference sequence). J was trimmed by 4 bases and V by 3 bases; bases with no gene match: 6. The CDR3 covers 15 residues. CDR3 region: CASSIVWTSVETQYF. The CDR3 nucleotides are TGTGCCAGTAGTATCGTTTGGACTAGCGTAGAGACCCAGTACTTC.

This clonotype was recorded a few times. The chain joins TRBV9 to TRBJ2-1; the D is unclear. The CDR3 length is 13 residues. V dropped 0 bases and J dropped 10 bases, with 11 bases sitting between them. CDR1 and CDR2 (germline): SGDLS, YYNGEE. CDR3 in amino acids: CASSVEQLREQFF. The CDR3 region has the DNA TGTGCCAGCAGCGTAGAGCAGCTGAGGGAGCAGTTCTTC. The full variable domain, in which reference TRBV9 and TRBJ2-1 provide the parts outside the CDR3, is DSGVTQTPKHLITATGQRVTLRCSPRSGDLSVYWYQQSLDQGLQFLIQYYNGEERAKGNILERFSAQQFPDLHSELNLSSLELGDSALYFCASSVEQLREQFFGPGTRLTVL.